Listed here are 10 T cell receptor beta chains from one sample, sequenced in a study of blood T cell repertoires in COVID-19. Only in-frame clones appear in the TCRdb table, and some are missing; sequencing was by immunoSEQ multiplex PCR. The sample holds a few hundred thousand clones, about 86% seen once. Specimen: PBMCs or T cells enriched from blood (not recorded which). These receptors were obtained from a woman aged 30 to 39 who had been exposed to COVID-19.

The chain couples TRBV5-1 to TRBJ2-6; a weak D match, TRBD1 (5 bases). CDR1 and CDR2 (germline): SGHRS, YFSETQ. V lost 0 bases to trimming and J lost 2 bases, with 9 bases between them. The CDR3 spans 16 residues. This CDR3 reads CASSLGPRAGANVLTF. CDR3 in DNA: TGCGCCAGCAGCTTGGGGCCCAGGGCTGGGGCCAACGTCCTGACTTTC.

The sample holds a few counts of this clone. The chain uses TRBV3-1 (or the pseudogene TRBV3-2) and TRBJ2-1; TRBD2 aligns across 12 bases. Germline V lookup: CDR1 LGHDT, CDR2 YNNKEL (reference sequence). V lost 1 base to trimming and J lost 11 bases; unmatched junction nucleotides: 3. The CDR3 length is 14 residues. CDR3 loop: CASSQGTSGTKQFF. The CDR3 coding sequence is TGTGCCAGCAGCCAAGGGACTAGCGGGACCAAGCAGTTCTTC.

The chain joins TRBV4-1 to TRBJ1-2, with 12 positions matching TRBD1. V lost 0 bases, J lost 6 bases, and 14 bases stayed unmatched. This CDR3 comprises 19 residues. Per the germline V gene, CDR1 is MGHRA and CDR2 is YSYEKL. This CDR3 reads CASSQDGRGTGGLIHGYTF. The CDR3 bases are TGCGCCAGCAGCCAAGATGGCCGTGGGACAGGGGGCCTTATTCATGGCTACACCTTC.

Written as DNA, the CDR3 is TGTGCCAGTAGAGCCACCGGGGAGCTGTTTTTT. Translated, it gives CASRATGELFF. The V gene is TRBV19, the J gene TRBJ2-2; D not certain. Germline CDR1 is LNHDA and CDR2 is SQIVND (reference sequence). V was trimmed by 6 bases and J by 4 bases, leaving 3 bases between them. The CDR3 covers 11 residues.

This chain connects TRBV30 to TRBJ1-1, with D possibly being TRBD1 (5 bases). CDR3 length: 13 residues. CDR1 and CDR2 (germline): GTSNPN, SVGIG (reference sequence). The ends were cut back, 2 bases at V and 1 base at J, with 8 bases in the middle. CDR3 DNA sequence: TGTGCCTGGAGTAAACAGGAGAACACTGAAGCTTTCTTT. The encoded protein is CAWSKQENTEAFF.

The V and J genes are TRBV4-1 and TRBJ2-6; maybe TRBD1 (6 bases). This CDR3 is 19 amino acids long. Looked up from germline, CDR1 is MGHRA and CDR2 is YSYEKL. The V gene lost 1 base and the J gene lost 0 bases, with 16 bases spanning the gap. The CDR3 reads CASSQGGQFILSGANVLTF. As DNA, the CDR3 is TGCGCCAGCAGCCAAGGGGGACAATTTATCCTCTCTGGGGCCAACGTCCTGACTTTC.

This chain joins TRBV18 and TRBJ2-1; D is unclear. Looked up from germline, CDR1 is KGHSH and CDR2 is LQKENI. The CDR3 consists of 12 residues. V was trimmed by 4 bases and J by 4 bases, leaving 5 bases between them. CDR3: CASSRGYNEQFF. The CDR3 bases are TGTGCCAGCTCACGAGGTTACAATGAGCAGTTCTTC.

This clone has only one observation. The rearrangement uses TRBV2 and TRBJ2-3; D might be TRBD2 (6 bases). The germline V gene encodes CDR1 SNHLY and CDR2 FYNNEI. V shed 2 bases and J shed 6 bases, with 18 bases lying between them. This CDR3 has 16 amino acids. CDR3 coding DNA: TGTGCCAGCAGTGAATTTGGCGGGGCGGGTAAGGATACGCAGTATTTT. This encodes CASSEFGGAGKDTQYF.

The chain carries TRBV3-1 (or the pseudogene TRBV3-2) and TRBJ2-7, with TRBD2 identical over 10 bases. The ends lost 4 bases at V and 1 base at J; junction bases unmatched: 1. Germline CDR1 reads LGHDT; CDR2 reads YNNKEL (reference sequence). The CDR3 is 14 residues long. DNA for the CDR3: TGTGCCAGCAGCCGGACTAGCGGATCCTACGAGCAGTACTTC. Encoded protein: CASSRTSGSYEQYF.

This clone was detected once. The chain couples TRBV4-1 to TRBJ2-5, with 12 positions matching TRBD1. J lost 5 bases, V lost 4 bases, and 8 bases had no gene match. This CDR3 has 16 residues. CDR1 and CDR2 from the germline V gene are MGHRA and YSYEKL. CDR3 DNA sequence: TGCGCCAGCAGCCTCCTTGGGACAGGGGGCGGGGAGACCCAGTACTTC. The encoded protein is CASSLLGTGGGETQYF.